Below, 28 T cell receptor beta chains from the same sample are listed, as sequenced in a study of shared clonotypes between healthy human individuals. Profiled with immunoSEQ multiplex PCR; TCRdb holds only in-frame clones, not every one. The table includes about 1.5 million clones, roughly 96% detected once. Sequencing was done on a sample of naive CD4+ T cells sorted from blood. The sample's subset: CD45RA+ positively selected. These receptors were collected from a man in his thirties or forties in good health.

The chain couples TRBV15 to TRBJ2-1, with 9 bases matching TRBD1. There are 15 residues in the CDR3. J gave up 6 bases and V 1 base, and 4 bases lay outside the gene matches. Germline CDR1 and CDR2: LNHNV and YYDKDF (reference sequence). The CDR3 reads CATSRAGQGSNEQFF. Here the CDR3 DNA reads TGTGCCACCAGCAGAGCGGGACAGGGATCCAATGAGCAGTTCTTC.

CDR3 DNA: TGTGCCATCGCCTCATCTACAGGGGCGGGGGATACGCAGTATTTT. Translating gives CAIASSTGAGDTQYF. The rearrangement uses TRBV10-3 and TRBJ2-3, with D possibly being TRBD1 (7 bases). This CDR3 comprises 15 residues. V shed 8 bases and J shed 6 bases, with 21 bases lying between them. From germline, CDR1 is ENHRY and CDR2 SYGVKD.

V is TRBV5-1 and J is TRBJ2-2, with TRBD2 matching 9 bases. Per the germline V gene, CDR1 is SGHRS and CDR2 is YFSETQ. The V segment lost 0 bases and the J segment 4 bases; nucleotides outside the gene matches: 10. This CDR3 region has 18 residues. DNA for the CDR3: TGCGCCAGCAGCTTGGTTCTAGCGGGGCCGGTCGGCACCGGGGAGCTGTTTTTT. Its protein is CASSLVLAGPVGTGELFF.

The chain uses TRBV11-2 and TRBJ2-3, with 7 bases that match TRBD2. The CDR3 consists of 18 residues. The ends lost 5 bases at V and 3 bases at J; junction bases unmatched: 17. Germline values: CDR1 SGHAT, CDR2 FQNNGV. The CDR3 here is CASSPSRGGRGGTDTQYF. CDR3 nucleotide sequence: TGTGCCAGCAGCCCCAGCCGGGGCGGGAGAGGAGGGACAGATACGCAGTATTTT.

The chain is built from TRBV4-3 and TRBJ2-1; possible D gene TRBD2, 6 bases. Germline V gene data show CDR1 as LGHNA and CDR2 as YSLEER. Trimming took 1 base from V and 8 from J, leaving 24 bases between them. The CDR3 totals 18 residues. CDR3: CASSQGDLKSSWGDEQFF. The CDR3 bases are TGCGCCAGCAGCCAAGGCGACCTTAAATCCTCGTGGGGGGATGAGCAGTTCTTC.

CDR3 nucleotides: TGTGCCAGCTCCTCCGATACTAGCGGGAGCTTTGAGGGTGAGCAGTTCTTC. Its protein product is CASSSDTSGSFEGEQFF. V and J are TRBV18 and TRBJ2-1; 11 nucleotides align to TRBD2. Germline V lookup: CDR1 KGHSH, CDR2 LQKENI. The V segment lost 6 bases and the J segment 9 bases; nucleotides outside the gene matches: 16. The CDR3 has 17 amino acids.

This chain uses TRBV10-2 with TRBJ2-7; D not resolved. The CDR3 runs to 13 residues. Trimming took 6 bases from V and 0 from J, leaving 9 bases between them. The germline CDR1 and CDR2 sequences are WSHSY and SAAADI. The CDR3 DNA reads as TGCGCCAGCAGCTGGGCCAACTCCTACGAGCAGTACTTC. Protein product: CASSWANSYEQYF.

This clone showed up just once. This chain joins TRBV10-3 and TRBJ2-5, with TRBD2 matching 9 bases. CDR1 ENHRY and CDR2 SYGVKD come from the germline V gene. CDR3 length: 14 residues. Unmatched junction bases numbered 5, after V lost 5 bases and J lost 4 bases. The CDR3 is CAISSGRTPETQYF. The CDR3 DNA sequence: TGTGCCATCAGTAGCGGGAGGACCCCAGAGACCCAGTACTTC.

This chain connects TRBV10-3 to TRBJ2-3, with 8 bases lining up with TRBD1. J was trimmed by 2 bases and V by 10 bases; bases with no gene match: 11. The CDR3 consists of 15 residues. Per the germline V gene, CDR1 is ENHRY and CDR2 is SYGVKD. This CDR3 is CATTLTGGSTDTQYF. The DNA for the CDR3 is TGTGCCACTACCCTCACAGGGGGTTCCACAGATACGCAGTATTTT.

This chain joins TRBV30 and TRBJ2-3; no clear D gene. Trimming left V 3 bases short and J 2 bases short, with 6 bases between. The CDR3 is 12 residues long. Germline assignment: CDR1 GTSNPN and CDR2 SVGIG (reference sequence). CDR3 sequence reads: CAWSPVTDTQYF. The CDR3 coding sequence is TGTGCCTGGAGCCCAGTCACAGATACGCAGTATTTT.

J is TRBJ2-4 and V is TRBV14; D unresolved. V was pared by 1 base and J by 4 bases, with 11 bases between. This CDR3 is 15 amino acids long. Germline V gene data show CDR1 as SGHDN and CDR2 as FVKESK. CDR3 region: CASSQVRPFKNIQYF. Here the CDR3 DNA reads TGTGCCAGCAGCCAAGTTCGTCCTTTTAAAAACATTCAGTACTTC.

V usage is TRBV30 and J usage is TRBJ1-1; D remains ambiguous. This CDR3 has 14 residues. Germline CDR1 GTSNPN, CDR2 SVGIG (reference sequence). Trimming cost V 0 bases and J 5 bases, with 13 bases left between them. CDR3 in DNA: TGTGCCTGGAGTGTACTGGGAAAGAAGACTGAAGCTTTCTTT. As protein: CAWSVLGKKTEAFF.

The rearrangement uses TRBV29-1 and TRBJ2-7, with TRBD1 identical over 8 bases. V shed 5 bases, J shed 0 bases, and the junction held 6 bases outside the gene matches. Germline V gene sequence: CDR1 SQVTM, CDR2 ANQGSEA. CDR3 length equals 14 residues. The CDR3 is CSVSAGQGSYEQYF. The CDR3 DNA reads as TGCAGCGTTTCAGCCGGACAGGGCTCCTACGAGCAGTACTTC.

The chain carries TRBV28 and TRBJ1-3; 12 nucleotides align to TRBD1. This CDR3 is 18 amino acids long. The J segment lost 0 bases and the V segment lost 5 bases, leaving 8 bases of the junction unmatched. Germline V gene sequence: CDR1 MDHEN, CDR2 SYDVKM. The CDR3 reads CASSPPGQGAGSGNTIYF. In DNA, the CDR3 is TGTGCCAGCAGTCCACCGGGACAGGGGGCGGGCTCTGGAAACACCATATATTTT.

This sequence joins TRBV14 and TRBJ1-1; 10 bases agree with TRBD1. CDR1 and CDR2 (germline): SGHDN, FVKESK. The CDR3 extends over 15 amino acids. V was pared by 4 bases and J by 5 bases, with 7 bases of the junction left unmatched. The CDR3 DNA reads TGTGCCAGCAGCCCCGACAGGGGGCGGAGGACTGAAGCTTTCTTT. Protein sequence: CASSPDRGRRTEAFF.

The CDR3 loop is CASSFPGLDEQYF. CDR3 coding DNA: TGTGCCAGCAGCTTCCCGGGTCTGGACGAGCAGTACTTC. The chain is built from TRBV5-4 and TRBJ2-7; D unclear. Trimming took off 2 bases at V and 5 bases at J, with 11 bases between the two ends. Per the germline V gene, CDR1 is SGHNT and CDR2 is YYREEE (reference sequence). The CDR3 contains 13 residues.

The rearrangement links TRBV5-4 to TRBJ1-6; 9 nucleotides agree with TRBD1. Unmatched junction bases numbered 9, after V lost 4 bases and J lost 13 bases. The CDR3 has 14 residues. From germline, CDR1 is SGHNT and CDR2 YYREEE (reference sequence). DNA of the CDR3: TGTGCCAGCAGCCCCGGACGTGACAGGGGGCCCCTCCACTTT. Protein sequence: CASSPGRDRGPLHF. The complete variable domain, with remaining parts taken from reference TRBV5-4 and TRBJ1-6, reads ETGVTQSPTHLIKTRGQQVTLRCSSQSGHNTVSWYQQALGQGPQFIFQYYREEENGRGNFPPRFSGLQFPNYSSELNVNALELDDSALYLCASSPGRDRGPLHFGNGTRLTVT.

The chain employs TRBV18 and TRBJ2-3, with 7 bases fitting TRBD2. Germline values: CDR1 KGHSH, CDR2 LQKENI. This CDR3 is 17 amino acids long. V dropped 3 bases and J dropped 2; count of bases not matched to a gene: 11. CDR3 in amino acids: CASSPLGVAGVTDTQYF. CDR3 bases: TGTGCCAGCTCACCCCTGGGTGTGGCGGGAGTCACAGATACGCAGTATTTT.

This clone was seen a single time. V is TRBV11-2 and J is TRBJ2-1; 14 positions match TRBD2. V was clipped by 5 bases and J by 7 bases; unmatched bases: 10. The CDR3 is made up of 17 amino acids. The germline gives CDR1 SGHAT, CDR2 FQNNGV. The CDR3 is CASSRLAGGRGGNEQFF. The DNA for the CDR3 is TGTGCCAGCAGCAGACTAGCGGGAGGGCGTGGGGGGAATGAGCAGTTCTTC.

The chain is built from TRBV6-6 and TRBJ2-1; the D gene is possibly TRBD1 (6 bases). Germline V gene sequence: CDR1 MNHNY, CDR2 SVGAGI (reference sequence). The length of the CDR3 is 12 residues. Trimming took off 6 bases at V and 12 bases at J, with 15 bases between the two ends. CDR3 region: CASSHLETGQFF. DNA of the CDR3: TGTGCCAGCAGCCACCTGGAGACAGGGCAGTTCTTC.

The V call is TRBV10-3, the J call TRBJ1-5, with 8 positions matching TRBD1. J was trimmed by 3 bases and V by 3 bases; bases with no gene match: 7. Germline V gene data show CDR1 as ENHRY and CDR2 as SYGVKD. The CDR3 totals 16 residues. In DNA, the CDR3 is TGTGCCATCAGTGAAGTACGGACAGGGTACAATCAGCCCCAGCATTTT. Amino acids: CAISEVRTGYNQPQHF.

This clone was counted once. The chain employs TRBV11-2 and TRBJ2-7; 11 nucleotides agree with TRBD2. V lost 2 bases to trimming and J lost 5 bases; unmatched junction nucleotides: 5. Germline CDR1 reads SGHAT; CDR2 reads FQNNGV. The CDR3 has 15 residues. Here the CDR3 reads CASSLTSGRINEQYF. The CDR3 region has the DNA TGTGCCAGCAGCTTAACTAGCGGGAGAATCAACGAGCAGTACTTC.

V is TRBV13 and J is TRBJ1-1; 8 bases are a match to TRBD1. This CDR3 has 15 residues. The germline gives CDR1 PRHDT, CDR2 FYEKMQ (reference sequence). V lost 6 bases to trimming and J lost 0 bases; unmatched junction nucleotides: 6. CDR3 region: CASRLTGGVNTEAFF. The CDR3 DNA reads TGTGCCAGCAGGCTTACAGGGGGGGTGAACACTGAAGCTTTCTTT.

The rearrangement links TRBV7-9 to TRBJ2-2; 10 bases fit TRBD2. CDR1 is SEHNR and CDR2 is FQNEAQ in the germline V gene (reference sequence). V lost 5 bases and J lost 2; bases outside the gene matches: 5. The CDR3 length is 16 residues. CDR3 residues: CASSDPSGSNTGELFF. Written as DNA, the CDR3 is TGTGCCAGCAGCGATCCTAGCGGGAGTAACACCGGGGAGCTGTTTTTT.

This clone appeared once. This rearrangement joins TRBV6-4 to TRBJ2-3; TRBD2 matches at 11 bases. The germline gives CDR1 MRHNA, CDR2 SNTAGT. V shed 6 bases and J 1 base; nucleotides not matched to a gene: 3. The CDR3 is 15 residues long. The CDR3 here is CASSRLAGRTDTQYF. The CDR3 DNA reads as TGTGCCAGCAGCCGACTAGCGGGACGCACAGATACGCAGTATTTT.

The V gene is TRBV9, the J gene TRBJ2-7, with D hard to call. This CDR3 comprises 14 residues. Trimming removed 4 bases from V and 7 bases from J, with 18 bases in between. CDR1 SGDLS and CDR2 YYNGEE come from the germline V gene. CDR3 amino acids: CASSKTSVRREQYF. CDR3 sequence (DNA): TGTGCCAGCAGCAAAACCTCCGTACGAAGGGAGCAGTACTTC. Combining the CDR3 with reference TRBV9 and TRBJ2-7 gives the whole variable domain DSGVTQTPKHLITATGQRVTLRCSPRSGDLSVYWYQQSLDQGLQFLIQYYNGEERAKGNILERFSAQQFPDLHSELNLSSLELGDSALYFCASSKTSVRREQYFGPGTRLTVT.

The genes are TRBV5-8 and TRBJ2-7, with 9 nucleotides matching TRBD1. CDR1 and CDR2 (germline): SGHTS, YDEGEE. The CDR3 is 15 amino acids. V lost 4 bases to trimming and J lost 5 bases; unmatched junction nucleotides: 10. CDR3 sequence: CASSPTGQGTHEQYF. The CDR3 DNA reads TGTGCCAGCAGCCCCACGGGACAGGGTACCCACGAGCAGTACTTC.

The V and J genes are TRBV7-9 and TRBJ1-1; D remains ambiguous. V gave up 0 bases and J gave up 1 base, with 15 bases separating them. Germline V gene sequence: CDR1 SEHNR, CDR2 FQNEAQ (reference sequence). This CDR3 comprises 17 residues. The CDR3 spells CASSLALNTRKNTEAFF. Written as DNA, the CDR3 is TGTGCCAGCAGCTTAGCGCTAAATACGCGCAAGAACACTGAAGCTTTCTTT.